The 16 T cell receptor beta chains below all came from one sample that was sequenced in a study of T cells in Graves' hyperthyroidism and ophthalmopathy (dated by TCRdb to about 2019). Library prep was done by multiplex PCR. The instrument given in TCRdb is Illumina HiSeq 2000. TCR beta CDR3 regions were amplified from RNA transcripts. The first round of RT-PCR for the TCR CDR3 was performed with the HTBI primer set and the Qiagen OneStep RT-PCR kit. TCRdb reprocessed the public reads (quality trimming at Q25 with fastp, clone calling with MiXCR) and kept in-frame beta chains. Entries are consolidated by CDR3 protein sequence, retaining the most common genes and DNA. The sample records 350,000 to 400,000 distinct CDR3 sequences, under 15% of which are singletons. The ten largest clones represent less than 35% of the sample. Sequencing used blood. These receptors all come from a woman under 40 with Graves' hyperthyroidism.

V usage is TRBV30 and J usage is TRBJ2-3; TRBD2 agrees at 7 bases. Germline V gives CDR1 GTSNPN, CDR2 SVGIG (reference sequence). The length of the CDR3 is 19 residues. V was clipped by 0 bases and J by 2 bases; unmatched bases: 17. CDR3 sequence: CAWSVRWGPSGFTTDTQYF. The DNA of the CDR3 is TGTGCCTGGAGTGTACGGTGGGGACCTAGCGGATTTACCACAGATACGCAGTATTTT.

This clonotype showed up many times. V and J are TRBV7-9 and TRBJ2-1; D remains unclear. V lost 8 bases to trimming and J lost 6 bases, with 17 bases between them. Germline V CDR1 and CDR2: SEHNR, FQNEAQ (reference sequence). This CDR3 has 14 residues. The CDR3 nucleotides are TGTGCCAGCCTCCAGATCCCTACCAGCAATGAGCAGTTCTTC. This codes for CASLQIPTSNEQFF.

This chain uses TRBV3-1 with TRBJ2-5; D not certain. The CDR3 is made up of 12 amino acids. The germline V and J ends were trimmed by 3 bases and 5 bases, with 7 bases remaining between them. Germline assignment: CDR1 LGHDT and CDR2 YNNKEL (reference sequence). Here the CDR3 reads CASSHLGETQYF. CDR3 bases: TGTGCCAGCAGCCATCTTGGGGAGACCCAGTACTTC.

This clonotype appeared many times. This chain links TRBV28 with TRBJ2-5; possible D gene TRBD2, 6 bases. This CDR3 spans 14 amino acids. Per germline, CDR1 MDHEN and CDR2 SYDVKM. V gave up 5 bases and J gave up 2 bases, with 12 bases separating them. In DNA form, the CDR3 reads TGTGCCAGCAGTACCTGGACTACACAAGAGACCCAGTACTTC. Translating gives CASSTWTTQETQYF.

This chain joins TRBV5-6 and TRBJ1-3, with D tentatively TRBD1 (5 bases). Trimming removed 7 bases from V and 4 bases from J, with 9 bases in between. This CDR3 spans 12 amino acids. Looked up from germline, CDR1 is SGHDT and CDR2 is YYEEEE. CDR3 amino acids: CASQDNGNTIYF. The CDR3 coding sequence is TGTGCCAGCCAGGACAACGGAAACACCATATATTTT. Together with reference TRBV5-6 and TRBJ1-3, the CDR3 gives the full variable domain: DAGVTQSPTHLIKTRGQQVTLRCSPKSGHDTVSWYQQALGQGPQFIFQYYEEEERQRGNFPDRFSGHQFPNYSSELNVNALLLGDSALYLCASQDNGNTIYFGEGSWLTVV.

The V and J genes are TRBV29-1 and TRBJ2-7, with D perhaps matching TRBD2 (5 bases). CDR1 is SQVTM and CDR2 is ANQGSEA in the germline V gene. This CDR3 is built from 11 residues. V was trimmed by 4 bases and J by 3 bases, leaving 7 bases between them. CDR3 DNA sequence: TGCAGCGTTGGGGAGAACTACGAGCAGTACTTC. This codes for CSVGENYEQYF.

This clonotype has a count of ten or more. The CDR3 reads CASSSGQGRLREQYF. The CDR3 nucleotides read TGTGCCAGCAGTTCCGGACAGGGGAGGTTACGAGAGCAGTACTTC. V usage is TRBV6-1 and J usage is TRBJ2-7, with 9 nucleotides matching TRBD1. Germline V gene data show CDR1 as MNHNS and CDR2 as SASEGT. The CDR3 runs to 15 residues. Losses at the gene ends were 5 bases for V and 7 bases for J; bases not matched to a gene: 12.

This clonotype was counted a few times. The V gene is TRBV7-2, the J gene TRBJ2-2; D is undetermined. Per the germline V gene, CDR1 is SGHTA and CDR2 is FQGNSA. The V end was cut by 4 bases, the J end by 11 bases, with 11 bases between. The CDR3 totals 12 residues. The CDR3 sequence: CASSYYTGELFF. The DNA of the CDR3 is TGTGCCAGCAGCTATTACACGGGTGAGCTGTTTTTT.

This sequence joins TRBV19 and TRBJ2-6, with D tentatively TRBD1 (6 bases). The length of the CDR3 is 15 residues. Germline CDR1 LNHDA, CDR2 SQIVND (reference sequence). V gave up 8 bases and J gave up 3 bases, with 14 bases separating them. The CDR3 DNA reads TGTGCCAGTGGCAAGCAGGGGAATGGGGCCAACGTCCTGACTTTC. Translation: CASGKQGNGANVLTF.

This clonotype was seen ten or more times. The genes are TRBV12-3 or TRBV12-4 and TRBJ2-1, with 9 nucleotides matching TRBD2. CDR3 size: 15 residues. V was clipped by 6 bases and J by 7 bases; unmatched bases: 10. The chain's CDR3 is CASSPPSGNLNEQFF. CDR3 coding DNA: TGTGCCAGCAGCCCCCCTAGCGGGAATTTAAATGAGCAGTTCTTC.

This clonotype was seen many times. The V call is TRBV18, the J call TRBJ1-1; possibly TRBD1 for D (6 bases). V was clipped by 3 bases and J by 7 bases, with 12 bases between them. CDR1 and CDR2 from the germline V gene are KGHSH and LQKENI. CDR3 length: 13 amino acids. The CDR3 loop reads CASSPANRDEAFF. The CDR3 DNA follows: TGTGCCAGCTCACCGGCAAACAGGGATGAAGCTTTCTTT.

There are many counts of this clonotype. The rearrangement links TRBV28 to TRBJ2-7, with D possibly matching TRBD2 (6 bases). Trimming took 7 bases from V and 5 from J, leaving 21 bases between them. The CDR3 is 15 amino acids. CDR1 and CDR2 from the germline V gene are MDHEN and SYDVKM. The CDR3 coding sequence is TGTGCCAGCACCTCCCAGGGCCTAGCGAGCGACGAGCAGTACTTC. The encoded protein is CASTSQGLASDEQYF.

At least ten counts were recorded for this clonotype. J is TRBJ2-1 and V is TRBV12-3 or TRBV12-4, with D hard to call. This CDR3 is built from 14 residues. Trimming stripped 2 bases from V and 4 bases from J, with 9 bases between. In DNA, the CDR3 is TGTGCCAGCAGTTTAACCTGGTCGTACAATGAGCAGTTCTTC. Encoded protein: CASSLTWSYNEQFF.

V and J are TRBV12-3 or TRBV12-4 and TRBJ1-1, with D uncertain. Trimming took 6 bases from V and 6 from J, leaving 14 bases between them. The CDR3 consists of 13 residues. The CDR3 region is CASSYDRSAEAFF. In DNA, the CDR3 is TGTGCCAGCAGCTATGACCGGTCGGCTGAAGCTTTCTTT.

The CDR3 sequence is CASSPGTFLSEIGYTF. The CDR3 bases are TGTGCCAGCTCACCAGGGACCTTTTTGTCAGAAATTGGCTACACCTTC. The chain joins TRBV18 to TRBJ1-2, with D tentatively TRBD1 (5 bases). The CDR3 sequence is 16 residues long. V was pared by 2 bases and J by 7 bases, with 20 bases between. Germline V CDR1 and CDR2: KGHSH, LQKENI.

The V and J genes are TRBV12-3 or TRBV12-4 and TRBJ2-4, with TRBD1 matching 7 bases. CDR3 length equals 16 residues. Unmatched junction bases numbered 7, after V lost 2 bases and J lost 3 bases. Written as DNA, the CDR3 is TGTGCCAGCAGTTTATTTTACAGGGGAATCAAAAACATTCAGTACTTC. The encoded protein is CASSLFYRGIKNIQYF.